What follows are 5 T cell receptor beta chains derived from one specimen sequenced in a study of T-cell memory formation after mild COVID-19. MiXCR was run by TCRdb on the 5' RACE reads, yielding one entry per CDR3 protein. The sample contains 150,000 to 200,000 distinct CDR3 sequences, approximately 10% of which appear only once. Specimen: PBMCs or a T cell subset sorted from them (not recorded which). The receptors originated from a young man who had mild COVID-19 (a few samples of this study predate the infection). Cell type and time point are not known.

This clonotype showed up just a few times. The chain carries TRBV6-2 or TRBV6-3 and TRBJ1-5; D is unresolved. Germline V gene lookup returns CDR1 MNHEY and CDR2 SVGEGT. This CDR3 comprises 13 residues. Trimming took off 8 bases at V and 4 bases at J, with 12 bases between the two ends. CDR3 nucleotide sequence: TGTGCCAGCTCTCAGACCGCGAATCAGCCCCAGCATTTT. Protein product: CASSQTANQPQHF.

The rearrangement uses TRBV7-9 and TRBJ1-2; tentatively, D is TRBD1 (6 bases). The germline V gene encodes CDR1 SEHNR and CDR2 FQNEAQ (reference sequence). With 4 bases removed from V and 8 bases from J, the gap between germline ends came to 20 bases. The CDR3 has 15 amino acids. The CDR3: CASSYRDIIAGGYTF. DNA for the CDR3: TGTGCCAGCAGCTACCGGGACATCATCGCCGGCGGCTACACCTTC.

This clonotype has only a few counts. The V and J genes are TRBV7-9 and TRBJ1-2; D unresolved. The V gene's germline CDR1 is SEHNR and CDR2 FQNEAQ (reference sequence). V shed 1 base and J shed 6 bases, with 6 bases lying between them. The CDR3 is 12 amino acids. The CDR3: CASSLVRNGYTF. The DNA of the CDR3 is TGTGCCAGCAGCTTAGTCAGAAATGGCTACACCTTC.

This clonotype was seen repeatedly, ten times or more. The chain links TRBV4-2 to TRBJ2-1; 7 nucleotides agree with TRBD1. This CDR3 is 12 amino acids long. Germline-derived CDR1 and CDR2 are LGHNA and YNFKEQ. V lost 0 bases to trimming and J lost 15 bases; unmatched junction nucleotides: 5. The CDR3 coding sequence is TGTGCCAGCAGCCAAGAGAAGGGGGCCCGGTTCTTC. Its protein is CASSQEKGARFF.

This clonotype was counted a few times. The CDR3 here is CASSSPRGNLVEAFF. The DNA of the CDR3 is TGTGCCAGCAGTTCCCCGAGGGGAAATCTCGTGGAAGCTTTCTTT. The V gene is TRBV6-5, the J gene TRBJ1-1, with D perhaps TRBD1 (5 bases). Trimming shortened V by 4 bases and J by 8 bases, and 20 bases separated the two germline ends. This CDR3 contains 15 residues. CDR1 and CDR2 (germline): MNHEY, SVGAGI.